These T cell receptor beta chains were read from a single sample in a study of response to subunit inactivated influenza vaccine. TCRdb passed the RT-PCR reads through MiXCR, listing each CDR3 protein once. The table includes about 650,000 distinct CDR3 sequences, about 14% detected once. The sample in question was PBMCs from blood, obtained 14 to 15 days before vaccination. These receptors were taken from a man over 45 who received an inactivated influenza vaccine. Both conserved end residues are part of each CDR3. Fields, in order: V gene, J gene, D gene, clone size, CDR3 DNA, CDR3 protein. D genes are given only for firm matches. Only part of the rows carry a size: once, few, many, or a class if the clone is expanded.

V gene: TRBV20-1
J gene: TRBJ2-7
D gene: NA
clone size: NA
CDR3 DNA: TGCAGTGCTAGGGGGATCGTAGAGCAGTACTTC
CDR3 protein: CSARGIVEQYF

V gene: TRBV20-1
J gene: TRBJ1-6
D gene: NA
clone size: many
CDR3 DNA: TGCAGTGCTAGAGCCGGACCTGGGGATTCACCCCTCCACTTT
CDR3 protein: CSARAGPGDSPLHF

V gene: TRBV12-3/TRBV12-4
J gene: TRBJ2-2
D gene: TRBD1
clone size: many
CDR3 DNA: TGTGCCAGCAGCCTTACAGGGGGAGCGAACACCGGGGAGCTGTTTTTT
CDR3 protein: CASSLTGGANTGELFF

V gene: TRBV6-1
J gene: TRBJ1-5
D gene: NA
clone size: many
CDR3 DNA: TGTGCCAGCAGTATCGTATTGGCAAACCAGCCCCAGCATTTT
CDR3 protein: CASSIVLANQPQHF

V gene: TRBV5-5
J gene: TRBJ2-7
D gene: NA
clone size: few
CDR3 DNA: TGTGCCAGCAGCTGGAGCGCCTACGAGCAGTACTTC
CDR3 protein: CASSWSAYEQYF

V gene: TRBV2
J gene: TRBJ2-7
D gene: NA
clone size: NA
CDR3 DNA: TGTGCCAGCAGGAAAAATTGGAGAGAGCAGTACTTC
CDR3 protein: CASRKNWREQYF

V gene: TRBV10-2
J gene: TRBJ1-1
D gene: NA
clone size: NA
CDR3 DNA: TGCGCCAGCAAGCGTTGGGACGCAGATAGGAACACTGAAGCTTTCTTT
CDR3 protein: CASKRWDADRNTEAFF

V gene: TRBV27
J gene: TRBJ2-5
D gene: NA
clone size: NA
CDR3 DNA: TGTGCCAGCAGTCTGACCATGGGAGGAGAGACCCAGTACTTC
CDR3 protein: CASSLTMGGETQYF

V gene: TRBV12-3/TRBV12-4
J gene: TRBJ2-4
D gene: NA
clone size: many
CDR3 DNA: TGTGCCAGCAGTCCCGGCCGGGGGAAAGCCAAAAACATTCAGTACTTC
CDR3 protein: CASSPGRGKAKNIQYF

V gene: TRBV7-9
J gene: TRBJ1-3
D gene: TRBD1
clone size: few
CDR3 DNA: TGTGCCAGCAGCGTGGGACAGTCCTCTGGAAACACCATATATTTT
CDR3 protein: CASSVGQSSGNTIYF

V gene: TRBV15
J gene: TRBJ2-1
D gene: TRBD2
clone size: few
CDR3 DNA: TGTGCCACTAGACGGGAGGCGTCCTACAATGAGCAGTTCTTC
CDR3 protein: CATRREASYNEQFF

V gene: TRBV25-1
J gene: TRBJ2-2
D gene: NA
clone size: NA
CDR3 DNA: TGTGCCAGCAGTGAAGACTGGGACACCGGGGAGCTGTTTTTT
CDR3 protein: CASSEDWDTGELFF

V gene: TRBV11-2
J gene: TRBJ2-1
D gene: TRBD2
clone size: few
CDR3 DNA: TGTGCCAGCAGCTCCCAGCGGGGGAGCCCGAATTGGGCGGGCAATGAGCAGTTCTTC
CDR3 protein: CASSSQRGSPNWAGNEQFF

V gene: TRBV6-2/TRBV6-3
J gene: TRBJ2-6
D gene: NA
clone size: NA
CDR3 DNA: TGTGCCAGCAGTTATTTCAGGGCTGGGGCCAACGTCCTGACTTTC
CDR3 protein: CASSYFRAGANVLTF

V gene: TRBV9
J gene: TRBJ1-6
D gene: TRBD1
clone size: few
CDR3 DNA: TGTGCCAGCAGCGTAGCCCCGACAGGGGATAATTCACCCCTCCACTTT
CDR3 protein: CASSVAPTGDNSPLHF

V gene: TRBV7-2
J gene: TRBJ2-1
D gene: NA
clone size: many
CDR3 DNA: TGTGCCAGCAGCTTAGATGCCGACAATGAGCAGTTCTTC
CDR3 protein: CASSLDADNEQFF

V gene: TRBV2
J gene: TRBJ2-1
D gene: TRBD1
clone size: NA
CDR3 DNA: TGTGCCAGCAGAGGGGACAGGGGGCCATACAATGAGCAGTTCTTC
CDR3 protein: CASRGDRGPYNEQFF

V gene: TRBV3-1
J gene: TRBJ2-5
D gene: NA
clone size: NA
CDR3 DNA: TGTGCCAGCAGCCAAATTGGAGAGACCCAGTACTTC
CDR3 protein: CASSQIGETQYF

V gene: TRBV10-3
J gene: TRBJ2-1
D gene: TRBD2
clone size: NA
CDR3 DNA: TGTGCCATCAGTGACCCGTTTAGCGGGGGGGACAATGAGCAGTTCTTC
CDR3 protein: CAISDPFSGGDNEQFF

V gene: TRBV4-3
J gene: TRBJ2-1
D gene: TRBD2
clone size: NA
CDR3 DNA: TGCGCCAGCAGCCCCGTACTAGCGGGGGGCTATGAGCAGTTCTTC
CDR3 protein: CASSPVLAGGYEQFF

V gene: TRBV14
J gene: TRBJ1-5
D gene: NA
clone size: few
CDR3 DNA: TGTGCCAGCAGCCAGGACGAAGGCCAGCCCCAGCATTTT
CDR3 protein: CASSQDEGQPQHF

V gene: TRBV5-1
J gene: TRBJ1-4
D gene: TRBD1
clone size: many
CDR3 DNA: TGCGCCAGCAGCGGAATGGGACAGGTTAATGAAAAACTGTTTTTT
CDR3 protein: CASSGMGQVNEKLFF

V gene: TRBV6-2/TRBV6-3
J gene: TRBJ2-5
D gene: TRBD2
clone size: NA
CDR3 DNA: TGTGCCAGCAGTTACCTCCGGGAGGAATCCCAGTACTTC
CDR3 protein: CASSYLREESQYF

V gene: TRBV28
J gene: TRBJ1-1
D gene: NA
clone size: once
CDR3 DNA: TGTGCCAGCAGTTTATTATCGGACACACATCTCACTGAAGCTTTCTTT
CDR3 protein: CASSLLSDTHLTEAFF

V gene: TRBV20-1
J gene: TRBJ1-1
D gene: TRBD1
clone size: many
CDR3 DNA: TGCAGTGCTGGACAGGGTATGACTGAAGCTTTCTTT
CDR3 protein: CSAGQGMTEAFF

V gene: TRBV7-2
J gene: TRBJ1-5
D gene: NA
clone size: NA
CDR3 DNA: TGTGCCAGCAGCTTAGTTGCCGGGGGCAATCAGCCCCAGCATTTT
CDR3 protein: CASSLVAGGNQPQHF

V gene: TRBV3-1
J gene: TRBJ2-5
D gene: TRBD2
clone size: NA
CDR3 DNA: TGTGCCAGCAGCCAAGAAATAGCGGGGGGCTGGGGAGAGACCCAGTACTTC
CDR3 protein: CASSQEIAGGWGETQYF

V gene: TRBV6-5
J gene: TRBJ1-6
D gene: NA
clone size: few
CDR3 DNA: TGTGCCAGCAGTTATACCGGACAGTGGAGCTCCTATAATTCACCCCTCCACTTT
CDR3 protein: CASSYTGQWSSYNSPLHF

V gene: TRBV30
J gene: TRBJ2-7
D gene: TRBD1
clone size: few
CDR3 DNA: TGTGCCTGGGATCGGACAGGCATTGGCGAGCAGTACTTC
CDR3 protein: CAWDRTGIGEQYF

V gene: TRBV20-1
J gene: TRBJ1-2
D gene: TRBD1
clone size: many
CDR3 DNA: TGCAGTGCCCAGGGGGCCGGCTATGGCTACACCTTC
CDR3 protein: CSAQGAGYGYTF

V gene: TRBV7-9
J gene: TRBJ2-1
D gene: NA
clone size: few
CDR3 DNA: TGTGCCAGCAGCTCAGGGGTGGGGTCCTACAATGAGCAGTTCTTC
CDR3 protein: CASSSGVGSYNEQFF

V gene: TRBV12-3/TRBV12-4
J gene: TRBJ1-1
D gene: NA
clone size: many
CDR3 DNA: TGTGCCAGCAGTTTAGGGGGGGCTGGCACTGAAGCTTTCTTT
CDR3 protein: CASSLGGAGTEAFF

V gene: TRBV10-3
J gene: TRBJ2-3
D gene: TRBD1
clone size: few
CDR3 DNA: TGTGCCATCAGCAAGGGGACAGGGGGTTTAACAGATACGCAGTATTTT
CDR3 protein: CAISKGTGGLTDTQYF

V gene: TRBV5-1
J gene: TRBJ2-6
D gene: TRBD2
clone size: NA
CDR3 DNA: TGCGCCAGCAGCTTGCGACTAGCGGGAGACCTGGCCAACGTCCTGACTTTC
CDR3 protein: CASSLRLAGDLANVLTF

V gene: TRBV6-5
J gene: TRBJ2-7
D gene: NA
clone size: few
CDR3 DNA: TGTGCCAGCAGCTGGGAGATCTACGAGCAGTACTTC
CDR3 protein: CASSWEIYEQYF

V gene: TRBV18
J gene: TRBJ2-1
D gene: NA
clone size: NA
CDR3 DNA: TGTGCCAGCTCATCCCGGTATAAGGCTGCATGGAATGAGCAGTTCTTC
CDR3 protein: CASSSRYKAAWNEQFF

V gene: TRBV29-1
J gene: TRBJ1-2
D gene: NA
clone size: few
CDR3 DNA: TGCAGCGTTGAAGGCCAAAGGGAGGGTGGCTACACCTTC
CDR3 protein: CSVEGQREGGYTF

V gene: TRBV5-1
J gene: TRBJ2-3
D gene: NA
clone size: many
CDR3 DNA: TGCGCCAGCTATTTTAGGGGTACGCAGTATTTT
CDR3 protein: CASYFRGTQYF

V gene: TRBV5-1
J gene: TRBJ2-3
D gene: NA
clone size: few
CDR3 DNA: TGCGCCAGCAGCTTGTCGCTAGCATCGGATACGCAGTATTTT
CDR3 protein: CASSLSLASDTQYF

V gene: TRBV20-1
J gene: TRBJ2-1
D gene: TRBD2
clone size: few
CDR3 DNA: TGCAGTGCGACTAAAGCGGGGGGGGTCAATGAGCAGTTCTTC
CDR3 protein: CSATKAGGVNEQFF

V gene: TRBV4-3
J gene: TRBJ2-6
D gene: NA
clone size: many
CDR3 DNA: TGCGCCAGCAGCCTAGGGTACTCTGGGGCCAACGTCCTGACTTTC
CDR3 protein: CASSLGYSGANVLTF

V gene: TRBV5-1
J gene: TRBJ2-7
D gene: NA
clone size: NA
CDR3 DNA: TGCGCCAGCAGCCTGCTTGACCGGACCTACGAGCAGTACTTC
CDR3 protein: CASSLLDRTYEQYF

V gene: TRBV5-5
J gene: TRBJ2-7
D gene: NA
clone size: few
CDR3 DNA: TGTGCCAGCAGCTTGCACGAGGGTTACGAGCAGTACTTC
CDR3 protein: CASSLHEGYEQYF

V gene: TRBV7-2
J gene: TRBJ2-3
D gene: NA
clone size: many
CDR3 DNA: TGTGCCAGCAGCCAATCAGCTTCCTACACAGATACGCAGTATTTT
CDR3 protein: CASSQSASYTDTQYF